This TCR beta chain was sequenced in a study of T cell repertoires in ileal Crohn's disease. Generated by immunoSEQ multiplex PCR, the TCRdb table keeps only in-frame clones and is missing some. The table lists roughly 1,900 clones, roughly 89% of them singletons. This clone appeared a few times. Regarding time point: neoterminal ileum biopsy at postoperative endoscopy, about 6 months after surgery. CDR3 length: 15 residues. V shed 3 bases, J shed 0 bases, and the junction held 4 bases outside the gene matches. Germline V gene lookup returns CDR1 SGHDT and CDR2 YYEEEE. V usage is TRBV5-6 and J usage is TRBJ2-3; 7 positions agree with TRBD2. This clonotype was sampled from an adult with Crohn's disease. Specimen: ileal tissue. The CDR3 loop is CASSWGLTSTDTQYF. Here the CDR3 DNA reads TGTGCCAGCAGCTGGGGACTAACTAGCACAGATACGCAGTATTTT.